This TCR beta chain was found in a study of shared clonotypes between healthy human individuals. In the case of this clone: What it binds is unknown.

Positive CCR7 selection of CD45RO-negative cells yielded the naive CD8 cells, and terminally differentiated effector memory CD45RA+ cells were excluded. V lost 5 bases to trimming and J lost 8 bases, with 18 bases between them. Germline-derived CDR1 and CDR2 are MNHEY and SMNVEV (reference sequence). The CDR3 spans 14 residues. General study findings and limits: Only blood was sampled; tissue repertoires likely differ. Some naive CD4 clonotypes, around 4.7%, turned up in common across several donors.

Clones were sequenced by immunoSEQ multiplex PCR, and TCRdb holds only the in-frame ones, with some missing. Of roughly 2,000,000 clones in the sample, roughly 95% were seen once. The sample was naive CD8+ T cells sorted from blood. This receptor was identified in a man younger than 35 in good health. This chain links TRBV27 with TRBJ1-2; D remains unclear. Here the CDR3 reads CASSPLTPDGGYTF. In nucleotides, the CDR3 is TGTGCCAGCAGTCCTCTCACTCCCGATGGCGGCTACACCTTC.